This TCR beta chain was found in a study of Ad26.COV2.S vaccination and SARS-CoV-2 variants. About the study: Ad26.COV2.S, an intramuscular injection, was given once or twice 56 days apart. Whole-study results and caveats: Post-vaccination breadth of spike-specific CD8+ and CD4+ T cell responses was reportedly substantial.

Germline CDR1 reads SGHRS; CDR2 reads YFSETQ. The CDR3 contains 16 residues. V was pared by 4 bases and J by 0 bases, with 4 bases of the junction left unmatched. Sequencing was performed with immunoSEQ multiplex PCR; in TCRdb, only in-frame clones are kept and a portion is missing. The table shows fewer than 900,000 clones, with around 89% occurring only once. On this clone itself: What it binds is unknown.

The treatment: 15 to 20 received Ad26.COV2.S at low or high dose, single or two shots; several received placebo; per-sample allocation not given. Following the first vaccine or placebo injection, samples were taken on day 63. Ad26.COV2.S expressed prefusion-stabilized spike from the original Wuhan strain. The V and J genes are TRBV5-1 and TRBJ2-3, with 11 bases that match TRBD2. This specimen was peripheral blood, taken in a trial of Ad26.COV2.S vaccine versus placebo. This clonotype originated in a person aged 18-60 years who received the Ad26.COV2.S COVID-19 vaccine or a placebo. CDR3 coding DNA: TGCGCCAGCAGCATGGGACTAGCGGCTAGCACAGATACGCAGTATTTT. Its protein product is CASSMGLAASTDTQYF.